The entry below gives a single TCR beta chain sequence along with its context. CDR3 length: 14 amino acids. Germline-derived CDR1 and CDR2 are MDHEN and SYDVKM. The V and J ends lost 6 bases and 3 bases respectively, with 15 bases between them. The assay was immunoSEQ multiplex PCR, and TCRdb's table has in-frame clones only and misses some. The sample includes a few hundred thousand clones, roughly 80% of them seen just once. These data belong to a study of blood T cell repertoires in COVID-19. Study background: The United States, Italy and Spain provided the acute and convalescent COVID-19 samples.

The sequenced material came from peripheral blood. This chain connects TRBV28 to TRBJ2-7; D possibly corresponds to TRBD2 (7 bases). This receptor was taken from a woman over 75 with acute or convalescent COVID-19. CDR3 sequence: CASSPGGQIYEQYF. Here the CDR3 DNA reads TGTGCCAGCAGCCCGGGGGGACAAATCTACGAGCAGTACTTC. Together with reference TRBV28 and TRBJ2-7, the CDR3 gives the full variable domain: DVKVTQSSRYLVKRTGEKVFLECVQDMDHENMFWYRQDPGLGLRLIYFSYDVKMKEKGDIPEGYSVSREKKERFSLILESASTNQTSMYLCASSPGGQIYEQYFGPGTRLTVT.